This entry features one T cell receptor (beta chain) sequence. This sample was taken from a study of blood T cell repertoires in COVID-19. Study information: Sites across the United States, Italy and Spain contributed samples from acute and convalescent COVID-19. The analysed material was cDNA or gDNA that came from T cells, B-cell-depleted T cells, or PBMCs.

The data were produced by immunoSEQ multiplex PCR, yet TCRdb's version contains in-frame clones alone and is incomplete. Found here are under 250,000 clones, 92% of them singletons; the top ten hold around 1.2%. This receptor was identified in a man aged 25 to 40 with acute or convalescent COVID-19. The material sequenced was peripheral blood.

The CDR3 region is CASSSTQGFGSPLHF. DNA of the CDR3: TGTGCCAGCAGCTCAACGCAGGGTTTCGGTTCACCCCTCCACTTT. The V and J genes are TRBV7-2 and TRBJ1-6, with a weak D call TRBD1 (5 bases). This CDR3 is 15 amino acids long. The germline gives CDR1 SGHTA, CDR2 FQGNSA. Trimming pared 4 bases from V and 9 bases from J, leaving 16 bases between.